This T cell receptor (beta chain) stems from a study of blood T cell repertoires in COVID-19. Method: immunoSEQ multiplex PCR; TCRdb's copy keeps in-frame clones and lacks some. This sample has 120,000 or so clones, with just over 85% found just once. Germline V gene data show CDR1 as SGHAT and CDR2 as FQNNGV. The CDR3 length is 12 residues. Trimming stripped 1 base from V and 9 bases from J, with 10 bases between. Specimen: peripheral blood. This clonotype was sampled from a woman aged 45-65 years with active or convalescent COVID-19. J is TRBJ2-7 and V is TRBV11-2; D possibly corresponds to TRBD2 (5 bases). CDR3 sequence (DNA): TGTGCCAGCAGCTTAGCCGGGGTTGGGCAGTACTTC. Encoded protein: CASSLAGVGQYF.